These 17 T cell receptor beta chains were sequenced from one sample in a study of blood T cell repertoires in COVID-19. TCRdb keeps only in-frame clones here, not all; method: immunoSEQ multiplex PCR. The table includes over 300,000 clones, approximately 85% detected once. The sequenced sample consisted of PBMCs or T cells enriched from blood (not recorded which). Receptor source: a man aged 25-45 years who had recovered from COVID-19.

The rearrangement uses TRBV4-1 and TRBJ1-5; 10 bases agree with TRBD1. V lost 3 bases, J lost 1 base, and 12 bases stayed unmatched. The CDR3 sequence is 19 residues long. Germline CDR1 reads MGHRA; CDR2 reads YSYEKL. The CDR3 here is CASSQTPGQGKESNQPQHF. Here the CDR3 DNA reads TGCGCCAGCAGCCAGACCCCGGGACAGGGGAAAGAGAGCAATCAGCCCCAGCATTTT.

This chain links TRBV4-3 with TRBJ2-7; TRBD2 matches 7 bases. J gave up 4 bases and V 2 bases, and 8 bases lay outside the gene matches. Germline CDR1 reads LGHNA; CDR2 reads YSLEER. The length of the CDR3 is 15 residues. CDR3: CASSQSTSRAYEQYF. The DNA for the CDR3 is TGCGCCAGCAGCCAATCGACTAGCAGGGCATACGAGCAGTACTTC.

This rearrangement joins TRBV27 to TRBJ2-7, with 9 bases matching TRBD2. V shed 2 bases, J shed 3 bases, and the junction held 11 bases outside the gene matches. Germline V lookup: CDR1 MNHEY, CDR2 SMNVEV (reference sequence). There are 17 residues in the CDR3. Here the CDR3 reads CASSLLLSGGPNYEQYF. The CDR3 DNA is TGTGCCAGCAGTTTACTCCTAAGCGGGGGGCCGAACTACGAGCAGTACTTC.

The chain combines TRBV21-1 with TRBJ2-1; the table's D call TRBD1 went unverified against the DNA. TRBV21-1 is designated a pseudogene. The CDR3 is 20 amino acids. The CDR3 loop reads CASSKLRTDRTKASYNEQFF. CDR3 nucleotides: TGTGCCAGCAGCAAACTTAGGACGGACCGGACAAAAGCCTCCTACAATGAGCAGTTCTTC.

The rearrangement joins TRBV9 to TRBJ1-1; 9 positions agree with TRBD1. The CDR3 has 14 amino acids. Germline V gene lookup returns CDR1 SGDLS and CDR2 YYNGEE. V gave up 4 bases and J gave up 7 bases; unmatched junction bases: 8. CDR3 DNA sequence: TGTGCCAGCAGCCCCCAAGGGACAGGGATTGAAGCTTTCTTT. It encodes CASSPQGTGIEAFF.

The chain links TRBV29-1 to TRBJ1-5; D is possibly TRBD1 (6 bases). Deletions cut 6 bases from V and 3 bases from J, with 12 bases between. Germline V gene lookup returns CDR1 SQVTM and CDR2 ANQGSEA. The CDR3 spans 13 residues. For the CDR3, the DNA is TGCAGCGTCCAAGGACAGTACAATCAGCCCCAGCATTTT. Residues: CSVQGQYNQPQHF.

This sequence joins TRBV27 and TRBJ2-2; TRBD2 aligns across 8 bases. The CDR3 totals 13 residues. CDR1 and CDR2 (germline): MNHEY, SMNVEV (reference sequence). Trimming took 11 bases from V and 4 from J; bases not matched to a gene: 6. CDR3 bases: TGTGCCGCGGGGGGCCTGGGCACCGGGGAGCTGTTTTTT. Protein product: CAAGGLGTGELFF.

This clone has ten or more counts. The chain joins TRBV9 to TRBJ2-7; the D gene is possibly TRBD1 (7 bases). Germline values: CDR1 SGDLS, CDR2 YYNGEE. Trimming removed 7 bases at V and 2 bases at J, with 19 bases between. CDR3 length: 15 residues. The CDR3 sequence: CASSPGGYPPYEQYF. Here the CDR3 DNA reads TGTGCCAGCTCCCCAGGGGGGTACCCCCCCTACGAGCAGTACTTC.

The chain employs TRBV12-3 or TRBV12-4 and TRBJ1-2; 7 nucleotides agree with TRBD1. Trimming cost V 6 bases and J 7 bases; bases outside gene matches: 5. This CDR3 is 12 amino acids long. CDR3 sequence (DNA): TGTGCCAGCAGAGACAGGGTAGGTGGCTACACCTTC. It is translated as CASRDRVGGYTF.

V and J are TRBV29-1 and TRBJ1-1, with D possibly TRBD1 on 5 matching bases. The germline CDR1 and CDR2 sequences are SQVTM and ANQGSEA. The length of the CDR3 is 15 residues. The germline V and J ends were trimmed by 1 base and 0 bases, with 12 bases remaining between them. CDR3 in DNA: TGCAGCGTTGAAGGGGGGGGACGGATGAACACTGAAGCTTTCTTT. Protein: CSVEGGGRMNTEAFF.

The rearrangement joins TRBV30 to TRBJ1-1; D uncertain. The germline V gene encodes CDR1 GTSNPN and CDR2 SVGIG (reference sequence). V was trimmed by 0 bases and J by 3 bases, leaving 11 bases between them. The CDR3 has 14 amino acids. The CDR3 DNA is TGTGCCTGGAGTGTGTATGGCGGCTACACTGAAGCTTTCTTT. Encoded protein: CAWSVYGGYTEAFF.

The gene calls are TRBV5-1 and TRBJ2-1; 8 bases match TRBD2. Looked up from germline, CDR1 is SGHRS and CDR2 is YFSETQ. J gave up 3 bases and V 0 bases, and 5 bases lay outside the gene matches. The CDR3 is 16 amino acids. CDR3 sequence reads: CASSLVGSGDYNEQFF. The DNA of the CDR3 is TGCGCCAGCAGCTTGGTCGGTAGCGGGGACTACAATGAGCAGTTCTTC.

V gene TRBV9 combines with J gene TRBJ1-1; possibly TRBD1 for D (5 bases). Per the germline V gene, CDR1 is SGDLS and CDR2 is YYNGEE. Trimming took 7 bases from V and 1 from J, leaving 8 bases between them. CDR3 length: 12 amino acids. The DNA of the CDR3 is TGTGCCAGCGGGCAGGGGAACACTGAAGCTTTCTTT. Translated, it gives CASGQGNTEAFF.

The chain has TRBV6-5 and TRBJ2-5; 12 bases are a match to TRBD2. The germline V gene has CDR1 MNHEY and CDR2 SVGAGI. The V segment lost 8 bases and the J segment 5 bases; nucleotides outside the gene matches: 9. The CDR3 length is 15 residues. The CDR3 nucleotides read TGTGCCAGCTGCCCTAGCGGGGGGGCCGGGGAGACCCAGTACTTC. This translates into CASCPSGGAGETQYF.

CDR3 amino acids: CASSQGSVGEYEQFF. The CDR3 nucleotides read TGTGCCAGCAGCCAAGGGTCCGTCGGGGAGTATGAGCAGTTCTTC. The gene calls are TRBV3-1 (or the pseudogene TRBV3-2) and TRBJ2-1; D is perhaps TRBD2 (5 bases). This CDR3 region has 15 residues. V dropped 1 base and J dropped 8 bases, with 15 bases sitting between them. Germline CDR1 LGHDT, CDR2 YNNKEL (reference sequence).

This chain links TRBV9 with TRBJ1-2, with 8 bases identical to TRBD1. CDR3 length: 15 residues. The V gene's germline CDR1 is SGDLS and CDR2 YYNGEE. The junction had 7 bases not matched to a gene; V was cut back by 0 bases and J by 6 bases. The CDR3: CASSVEGDRSDGYTF. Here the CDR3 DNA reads TGTGCCAGCAGCGTAGAGGGGGACAGGTCGGATGGCTACACCTTC.

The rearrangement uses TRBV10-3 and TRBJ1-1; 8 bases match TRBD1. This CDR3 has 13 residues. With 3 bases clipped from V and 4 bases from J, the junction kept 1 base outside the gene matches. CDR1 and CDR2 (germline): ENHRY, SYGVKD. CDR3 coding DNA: TGTGCCATCAGTGAACAGGGGGGCACTGAAGCTTTCTTT. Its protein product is CAISEQGGTEAFF.